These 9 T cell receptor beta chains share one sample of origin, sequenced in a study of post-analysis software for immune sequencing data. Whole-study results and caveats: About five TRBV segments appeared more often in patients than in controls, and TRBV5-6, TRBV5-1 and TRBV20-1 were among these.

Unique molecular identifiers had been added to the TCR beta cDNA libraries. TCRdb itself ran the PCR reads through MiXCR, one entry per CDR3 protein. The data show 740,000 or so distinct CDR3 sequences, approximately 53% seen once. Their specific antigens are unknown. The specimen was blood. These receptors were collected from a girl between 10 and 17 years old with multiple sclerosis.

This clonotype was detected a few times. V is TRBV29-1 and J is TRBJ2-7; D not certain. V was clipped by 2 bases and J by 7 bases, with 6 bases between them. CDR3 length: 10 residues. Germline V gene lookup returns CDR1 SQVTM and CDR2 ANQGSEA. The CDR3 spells CSVEMEEQYF. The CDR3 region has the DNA TGCAGCGTTGAAATGGAGGAGCAGTACTTC.

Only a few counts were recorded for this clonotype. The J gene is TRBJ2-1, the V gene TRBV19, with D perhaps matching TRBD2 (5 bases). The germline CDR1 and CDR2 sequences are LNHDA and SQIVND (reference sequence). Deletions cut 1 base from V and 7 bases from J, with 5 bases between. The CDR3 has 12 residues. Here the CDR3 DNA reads TGTGCCAGTAGTATAGTAGCGAATGAGCAGTTCTTC. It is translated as CASSIVANEQFF. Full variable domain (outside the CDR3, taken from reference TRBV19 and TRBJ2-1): DGGITQSPKYLFRKEGQNVTLSCEQNLNHDAMYWYRQDPGQGLRLIYYSQIVNDFQKGDIAEGYSVSREKKESFPLTVTSAQKNPTAFYLCASSIVANEQFFGPGTRLTVL.

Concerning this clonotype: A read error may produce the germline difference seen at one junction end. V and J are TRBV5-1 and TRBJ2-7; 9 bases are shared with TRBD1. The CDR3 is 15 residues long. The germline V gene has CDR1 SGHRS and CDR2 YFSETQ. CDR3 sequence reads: CASSLIGTGSCEQYF. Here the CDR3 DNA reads TGCGCCAGCAGCCTAATAGGGACAGGGTCCTGCGAGCAGTACTTC.

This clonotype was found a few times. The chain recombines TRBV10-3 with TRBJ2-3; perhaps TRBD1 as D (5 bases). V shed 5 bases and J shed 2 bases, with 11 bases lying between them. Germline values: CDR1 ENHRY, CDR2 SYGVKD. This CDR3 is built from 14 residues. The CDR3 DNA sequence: TGTGCCATCAGTAGGACATACACCACAGATACGCAGTATTTT. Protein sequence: CAISRTYTTDTQYF.

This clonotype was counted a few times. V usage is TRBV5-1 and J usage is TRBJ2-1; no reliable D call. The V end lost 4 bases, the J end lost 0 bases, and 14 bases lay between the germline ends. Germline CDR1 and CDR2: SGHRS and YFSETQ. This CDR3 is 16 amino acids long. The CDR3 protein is CASSPTADLSYNEQFF. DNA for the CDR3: TGCGCCAGCAGCCCGACGGCTGACCTCTCCTACAATGAGCAGTTCTTC.

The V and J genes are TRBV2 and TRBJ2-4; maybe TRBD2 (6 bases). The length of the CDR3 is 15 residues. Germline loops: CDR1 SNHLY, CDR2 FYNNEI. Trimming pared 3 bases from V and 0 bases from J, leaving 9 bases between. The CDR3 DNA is TGTGCCAGCAGTGATCCGGGGGAAGCCAAAAACATTCAGTACTTC. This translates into CASSDPGEAKNIQYF.

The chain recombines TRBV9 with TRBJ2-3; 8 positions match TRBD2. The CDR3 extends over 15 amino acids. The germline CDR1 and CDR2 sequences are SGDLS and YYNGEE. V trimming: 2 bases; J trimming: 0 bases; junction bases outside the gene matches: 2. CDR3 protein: CASSVSGASTDTQYF. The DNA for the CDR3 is TGTGCCAGCAGCGTTAGCGGGGCTAGCACAGATACGCAGTATTTT.

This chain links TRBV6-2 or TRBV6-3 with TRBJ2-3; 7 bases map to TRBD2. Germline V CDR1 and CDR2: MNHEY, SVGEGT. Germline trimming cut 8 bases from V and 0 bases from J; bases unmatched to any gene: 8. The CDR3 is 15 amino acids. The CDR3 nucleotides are TGTGCCAGCCGCAACGGGAGGTCGAGCACAGATACGCAGTATTTT. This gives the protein CASRNGRSSTDTQYF.

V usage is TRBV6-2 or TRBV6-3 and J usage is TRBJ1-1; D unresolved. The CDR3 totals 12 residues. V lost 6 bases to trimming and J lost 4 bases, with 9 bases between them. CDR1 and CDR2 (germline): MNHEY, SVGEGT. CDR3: CASRWPLTEAFF. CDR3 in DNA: TGTGCCAGCAGGTGGCCCCTCACTGAAGCTTTCTTT.